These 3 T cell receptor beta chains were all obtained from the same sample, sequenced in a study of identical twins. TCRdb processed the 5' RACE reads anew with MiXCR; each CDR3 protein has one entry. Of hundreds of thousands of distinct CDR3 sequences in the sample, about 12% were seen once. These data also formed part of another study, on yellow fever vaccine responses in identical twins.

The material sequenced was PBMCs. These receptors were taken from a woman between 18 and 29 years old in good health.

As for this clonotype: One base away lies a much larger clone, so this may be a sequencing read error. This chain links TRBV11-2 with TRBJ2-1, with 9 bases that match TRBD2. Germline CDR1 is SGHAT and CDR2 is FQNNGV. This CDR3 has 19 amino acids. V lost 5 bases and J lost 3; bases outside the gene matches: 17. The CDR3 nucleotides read TGTGCCAGCAGCCGTCCGGGACTAGCCCTGTTGAGCTTCTACAATGAGCAGTTCTTC. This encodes CASSRPGLALLSFYNEQFF.

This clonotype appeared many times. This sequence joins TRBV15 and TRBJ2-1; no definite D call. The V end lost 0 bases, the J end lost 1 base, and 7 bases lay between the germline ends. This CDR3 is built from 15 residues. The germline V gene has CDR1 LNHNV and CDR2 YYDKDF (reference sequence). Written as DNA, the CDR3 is TGTGCCACCAGCAGAGATCTCGGTTCCTACAATGAGCAGTTCTTC. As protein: CATSRDLGSYNEQFF.

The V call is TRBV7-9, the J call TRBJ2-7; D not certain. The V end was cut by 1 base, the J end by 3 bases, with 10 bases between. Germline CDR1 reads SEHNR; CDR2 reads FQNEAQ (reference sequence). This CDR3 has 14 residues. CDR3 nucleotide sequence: TGTGCCAGCAGCTTAGGGGCCTCGTTCTACGAGCAGTACTTC. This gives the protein CASSLGASFYEQYF.